This T cell receptor (beta chain) was sequenced during a study of graft-versus-host responses after intestinal transplantation. In the study overall: Induction with anti-thymocyte globulin, then tacrolimus and steroids for roughly 3 years, was given to all recipients. The study, taken as a whole, reports: Early post-transplant declines in HvG were associated with peak levels of circulating GvH clones. Subjects displaying graft-donor T cell macrochimerism possessed elevated graft-versus-host to host-versus-graft clonal ratios inside allografts.

Measured with immunoSEQ multiplex PCR; TCRdb has only the in-frame clones, and not every one. The sample contains tens of thousands of clones, roughly 90% of which appear only once. Regarding this clone: Its antigen is not known.

This material consisted of unstimulated CD4+ T cells sorted from spleen or lymph node cells, taken before intestinal transplant. The TCR was taken from a human donor who received an intestinal transplant.

The CDR3 protein is CASSLAGGDQPQHF. CDR3 nucleotides: TGCGCCAGCAGCTTGGCGGGCGGGGATCAGCCCCAGCATTTT. V gene TRBV5-1 combines with J gene TRBJ1-5; D gene ambiguous. Germline V gene sequence: CDR1 SGHRS, CDR2 YFSETQ. This CDR3 comprises 14 residues. Trimming removed 0 bases at V and 5 bases at J, with 9 bases between.